A single sample gave rise to the 21 T cell receptor beta chains below, sequenced in a study of shared clonotypes between healthy human individuals. Method: immunoSEQ multiplex PCR; TCRdb's copy keeps in-frame clones and lacks some. This table holds more than 450,000 clones, 79% found once. The specimen was PBMCs. These TCRs come from a middle-aged woman in good health. Some clones in this sample may be carry-over from other donors' samples.

The gene calls are TRBV19 and TRBJ1-1; no definite D call. The V gene's germline CDR1 is LNHDA and CDR2 SQIVND (reference sequence). CDR3 length: 16 residues. The V and J ends lost 3 bases and 0 bases respectively, with 14 bases between them. CDR3 protein: CASSILHTEMNTEAFF. As DNA, the CDR3 is TGTGCCAGTAGTATTCTACACACCGAAATGAACACTGAAGCTTTCTTT. The full variable domain, its missing parts supplied by reference TRBV19 and TRBJ1-1, is DGGITQSPKYLFRKEGQNVTLSCEQNLNHDAMYWYRQDPGQGLRLIYYSQIVNDFQKGDIAEGYSVSREKKESFPLTVTSAQKNPTAFYLCASSILHTEMNTEAFFGQGTRLTVV.

The rearrangement links TRBV5-1 to TRBJ1-1; 7 nucleotides line up with TRBD1. This CDR3 contains 14 residues. The trim removed 4 bases at V and 5 bases at J, leaving 8 bases unmatched. The germline V gene has CDR1 SGHRS and CDR2 YFSETQ. This CDR3 is CASSTGVSATEAFF. In nucleotides, the CDR3 is TGCGCCAGCAGCACAGGGGTCTCAGCGACTGAAGCTTTCTTT.

The chain combines TRBV5-5 with TRBJ2-5; 7 bases align to TRBD1. The germline CDR1 and CDR2 sequences are SGHKS and YYEKEE (reference sequence). J lost 3 bases, V lost 0 bases, and 2 bases had no gene match. CDR3 length: 14 amino acids. The CDR3 nucleotides are TGTGCCAGCAGCTTGGGAGGGGGCGAAGAGACCCAGTACTTC. Encoded protein: CASSLGGGEETQYF.

The chain employs TRBV5-1 and TRBJ2-7, with 7 bases that match TRBD2. CDR1 is SGHRS, CDR2 YFSETQ, per germline. The CDR3 covers 16 residues. Trimming took 4 bases from V and 3 from J; bases not matched to a gene: 13. CDR3 sequence reads: CASSPRSGAGLYEQYF. The CDR3 DNA reads TGCGCCAGCAGCCCCCGCTCGGGAGCGGGGCTCTACGAGCAGTACTTC. The variable domain in full, with the rest retrieved from reference TRBV5-1 and TRBJ2-7, is KAGVTQTPRYLIKTRGQQVTLSCSPISGHRSVSWYQQTPGQGLQFLFEYFSETQRNKGNFPGRFSGRQFSNSRSEMNVSTLELGDSALYLCASSPRSGAGLYEQYFGPGTRLTVT.

CDR3 sequence: CASSQEGPSGSGEQFF. The CDR3, as DNA: TGTGCCAGCAGCCAAGAAGGGCCTAGCGGGAGTGGGGAGCAGTTCTTC. This chain connects TRBV14 to TRBJ2-1, with TRBD2 matching over 10 bases. V dropped 0 bases and J dropped 10; count of bases not matched to a gene: 9. Germline CDR1 is SGHDN and CDR2 is FVKESK. The CDR3 sequence is 16 residues long.

The V gene is TRBV19, the J gene TRBJ2-5; weak D call: TRBD1 (6 bases). The CDR3 length is 15 residues. V lost 4 bases and J lost 1, with 13 bases in between. Germline V gene data show CDR1 as LNHDA and CDR2 as SQIVND (reference sequence). CDR3 DNA: TGTGCCAGTAGTAGAGACAGGTTTGGCCAAGAGACCCAGTACTTC. Residues: CASSRDRFGQETQYF.

The V and J genes are TRBV9 and TRBJ2-5; D may match TRBD1 or TRBD2 (6 bases each). This CDR3 region has 17 residues. The germline V gene has CDR1 SGDLS and CDR2 YYNGEE. The V end was cut by 4 bases, the J end by 1 base, with 20 bases between. The CDR3 reads CASSPPRNRDSQETQYF. CDR3 sequence (DNA): TGTGCCAGCAGCCCCCCGAGGAACAGGGACTCCCAAGAGACCCAGTACTTC.

This clone has just one count. This chain uses TRBV10-2 with TRBJ1-4, with D unclear. Deletions cut 7 bases from V and 4 bases from J, with 16 bases between. The CDR3 loop spans 15 amino acids. Germline CDR1 is WSHSY and CDR2 is SAAADI. CDR3 amino acids: CASKAPSNVNEKLFF. The CDR3 DNA follows: TGCGCCAGCAAAGCCCCCTCAAACGTTAATGAAAAACTGTTTTTT.

The genes are TRBV11-2 and TRBJ2-1, with D possibly being TRBD2 (5 bases). In germline, CDR1 is SGHAT, CDR2 FQNNGV. V lost 2 bases to trimming and J lost 1 base, with 6 bases between them. The CDR3 spans 14 residues. This CDR3 is CASSLTGSYNEQFF. The CDR3 bases are TGTGCCAGCAGCTTAACGGGGTCCTACAATGAGCAGTTCTTC.

The chain combines TRBV2 with TRBJ1-2; the D gene is possibly TRBD1 (5 bases). V was pared by 6 bases and J by 3 bases, with 11 bases between. The CDR3 contains 13 residues. Per germline, CDR1 SNHLY and CDR2 FYNNEI. CDR3 loop: CASSGDSDYGYTF. CDR3 in DNA: TGTGCCAGCAGCGGCGACAGCGACTATGGCTACACCTTC.

The chain carries TRBV1 and TRBJ2-7; TRBD2, the D gene given by the table, was not confirmed from the DNA. TRBV1 is classified as a pseudogene. The CDR3 contains 20 residues. The chain's CDR3 is CTSSQEGLARGDSRSYEQYF. DNA for the CDR3: TGCACCAGCAGCCAAGAAGGGCTAGCGAGGGGTGATAGTCGTTCCTACGAGCAGTACTTC.

The chain combines TRBV9 with TRBJ2-1, with D maybe TRBD1 (5 bases). V was trimmed by 3 bases and J by 7 bases, leaving 17 bases between them. The CDR3 is made up of 15 amino acids. CDR1 and CDR2 from the germline V gene are SGDLS and YYNGEE. CDR3 protein: CASSARDFLGNEQFF. DNA for the CDR3: TGTGCCAGCAGCGCCAGGGATTTCTTGGGAAATGAGCAGTTCTTC. The variable domain in full, completed from reference TRBV9 and TRBJ2-1, reads DSGVTQTPKHLITATGQRVTLRCSPRSGDLSVYWYQQSLDQGLQFLIQYYNGEERAKGNILERFSAQQFPDLHSELNLSSLELGDSALYFCASSARDFLGNEQFFGPGTRLTVL.

The chain uses TRBV7-2 and TRBJ2-1; D unclear. V lost 1 base to trimming and J lost 6 bases, with 7 bases between them. Per the germline V gene, CDR1 is SGHTA and CDR2 is FQGNSA. The CDR3 consists of 13 residues. This CDR3 reads CASSLDSLNEQFF. CDR3 in DNA: TGTGCCAGCAGCTTAGACTCCCTCAATGAGCAGTTCTTC.

On this clone itself: Distinct nucleotide sequences in the sample also encode this CDR3. This sequence joins TRBV18 and TRBJ2-1; 13 positions match TRBD2. The trim removed 8 bases at V and 4 bases at J, leaving 2 bases unmatched. CDR1 KGHSH and CDR2 LQKENI come from the germline V gene. This CDR3 region has 14 residues. Here the CDR3 reads CASGTSGNYNEQFF. CDR3 nucleotide sequence: TGTGCCAGCGGGACTAGCGGGAATTACAATGAGCAGTTCTTC.

The chain carries TRBV7-9 and TRBJ2-1; D is uncertain. The CDR3 totals 11 residues. The germline CDR1 and CDR2 sequences are SEHNR and FQNEAQ (reference sequence). The V gene lost 5 bases and the J gene lost 4 bases, with 3 bases spanning the gap. For the CDR3, the DNA is TGTGCCAGCAGCCGTTACAATGAGCAGTTCTTC. Translated: CASSRYNEQFF. Together with reference TRBV7-9 and TRBJ2-1, the CDR3 gives the full variable domain: DTGVSQNPRHKITKRGQNVTFRCDPISEHNRLYWYRQTLGQGPEFLTYFQNEAQLEKSRLLSDRFSAERPKGSFSTLEIQRTEQGDSAMYLCASSRYNEQFFGPGTRLTVL.

The chain joins TRBV7-2 to TRBJ2-5, with a weak D call TRBD2 (6 bases). Trimming removed 3 bases at V and 0 bases at J, with 8 bases between. The germline V gene encodes CDR1 SGHTA and CDR2 FQGNSA. The CDR3 has 14 amino acids. This CDR3 reads CASSLGGYQETQYF. The CDR3 DNA reads TGTGCCAGCAGCTTGGGGGGTTACCAAGAGACCCAGTACTTC.

The chain joins TRBV7-2 to TRBJ2-5; D possibly corresponds to TRBD2 (5 bases). Germline CDR1 SGHTA, CDR2 FQGNSA. CDR3 size: 14 residues. Trimming left V 3 bases short and J 10 bases short, with 18 bases between. The CDR3 region has the DNA TGTGCCAGCAGCTTCCGGGATCGGCCGTCGGGCCAGTACTTC. Its translation is CASSFRDRPSGQYF.

The genes are TRBV28 and TRBJ2-7; tentatively, D is TRBD2 (6 bases). This CDR3 region has 10 residues. CDR1 MDHEN and CDR2 SYDVKM come from the germline V gene. Trimming removed 8 bases at V and 5 bases at J, with 7 bases between. Here the CDR3 reads CASGGNEQYF. CDR3 sequence (DNA): TGTGCCAGCGGCGGGAACGAGCAGTACTTC.

This clone was observed a single time. The V gene is TRBV11-1, the J gene TRBJ2-7; no clear D gene. The CDR3 has 13 amino acids. The germline V and J ends were trimmed by 2 bases and 3 bases, with 8 bases remaining between them. Looked up from germline, CDR1 is SGHAT and CDR2 is FQDESV (reference sequence). The CDR3: CASSLTEDYEQYF. The DNA of the CDR3 is TGTGCCAGCAGCTTAACAGAAGACTACGAGCAGTACTTC.

CDR3 residues: CASSQGSGLFYEQYF. The CDR3 DNA is TGCGCCAGCAGCCAAGGGTCGGGACTCTTCTACGAGCAGTACTTC. V usage is TRBV4-1 and J usage is TRBJ2-7; maybe TRBD2 (6 bases). The CDR3 runs 15 residues. Per the germline V gene, CDR1 is MGHRA and CDR2 is YSYEKL. V was pared by 1 base and J by 3 bases, with 13 bases between.

This clone was counted once. V and J are TRBV2 and TRBJ2-5, with 10 bases aligning to TRBD2. CDR1 is SNHLY, CDR2 FYNNEI, per germline. This CDR3 is built from 13 residues. J lost 4 bases, V lost 6 bases, and 2 bases had no gene match. The CDR3 is CASRRLAGETQYF. The CDR3 DNA reads TGTGCCAGCAGGAGACTAGCGGGAGAGACCCAGTACTTC.